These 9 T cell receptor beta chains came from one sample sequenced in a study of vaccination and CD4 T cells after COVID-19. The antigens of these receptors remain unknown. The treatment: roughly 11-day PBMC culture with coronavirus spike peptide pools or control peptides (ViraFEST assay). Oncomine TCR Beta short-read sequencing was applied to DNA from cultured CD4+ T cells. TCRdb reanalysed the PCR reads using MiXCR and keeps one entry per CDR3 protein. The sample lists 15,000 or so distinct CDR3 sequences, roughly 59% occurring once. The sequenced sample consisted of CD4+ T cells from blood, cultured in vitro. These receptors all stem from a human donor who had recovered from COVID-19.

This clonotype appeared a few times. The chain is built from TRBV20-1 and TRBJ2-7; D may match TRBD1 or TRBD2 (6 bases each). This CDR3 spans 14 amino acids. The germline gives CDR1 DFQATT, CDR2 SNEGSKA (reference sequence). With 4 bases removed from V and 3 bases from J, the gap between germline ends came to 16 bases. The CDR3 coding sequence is TGCAGTGCTACAGCCCAGGGGCGGGACTACGAGCAGTACTTC. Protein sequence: CSATAQGRDYEQYF.

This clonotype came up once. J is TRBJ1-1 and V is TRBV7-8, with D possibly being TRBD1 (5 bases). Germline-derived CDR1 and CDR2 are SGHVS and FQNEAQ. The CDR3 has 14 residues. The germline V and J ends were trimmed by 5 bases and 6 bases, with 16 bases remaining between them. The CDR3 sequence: CASSPGWGSAEAFF. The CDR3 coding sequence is TGTGCCAGCAGCCCCGGGTGGGGGAGCGCTGAAGCTTTCTTT.

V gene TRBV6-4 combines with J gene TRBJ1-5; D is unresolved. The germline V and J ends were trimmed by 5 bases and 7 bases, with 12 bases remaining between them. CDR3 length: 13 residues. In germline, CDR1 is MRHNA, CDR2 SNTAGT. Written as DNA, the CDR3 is TGTGCCAGCAGTCTCACCTCCCAACAGCCCCAGCATTTT. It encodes CASSLTSQQPQHF.

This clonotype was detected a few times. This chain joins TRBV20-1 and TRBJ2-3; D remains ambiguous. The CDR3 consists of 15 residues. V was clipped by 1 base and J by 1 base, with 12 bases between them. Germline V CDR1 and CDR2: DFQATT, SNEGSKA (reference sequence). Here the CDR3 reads CSARGLGSRTDTQYF. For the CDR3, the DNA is TGCAGTGCTAGAGGTCTGGGTTCCCGCACAGATACGCAGTATTTT.

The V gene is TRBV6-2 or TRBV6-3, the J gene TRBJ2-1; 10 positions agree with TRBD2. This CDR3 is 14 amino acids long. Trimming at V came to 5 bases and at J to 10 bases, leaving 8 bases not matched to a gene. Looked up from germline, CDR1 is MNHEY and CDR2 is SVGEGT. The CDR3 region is CASSPPGTSAEQFF. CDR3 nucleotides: TGTGCCAGCAGTCCACCCGGGACTAGCGCCGAGCAGTTCTTC.

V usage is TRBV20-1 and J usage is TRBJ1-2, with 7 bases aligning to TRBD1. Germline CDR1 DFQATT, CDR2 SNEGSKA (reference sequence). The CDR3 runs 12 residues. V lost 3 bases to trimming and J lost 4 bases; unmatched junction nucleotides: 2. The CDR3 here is CSARTGTYGYTF. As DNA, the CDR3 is TGCAGTGCTAGGACAGGGACCTATGGCTACACCTTC.

The CDR3 protein is CASSAYGGSSYNEQFF. For the CDR3, the DNA is TGTGCCAGCAGTGCCTACGGCGGGAGCTCCTACAATGAGCAGTTCTTC. The V gene is TRBV6-1, the J gene TRBJ2-1; 7 nucleotides match TRBD2. V lost 4 bases to trimming and J lost 0 bases; unmatched junction nucleotides: 6. In germline, CDR1 is MNHNS, CDR2 SASEGT. This CDR3 region has 16 residues.

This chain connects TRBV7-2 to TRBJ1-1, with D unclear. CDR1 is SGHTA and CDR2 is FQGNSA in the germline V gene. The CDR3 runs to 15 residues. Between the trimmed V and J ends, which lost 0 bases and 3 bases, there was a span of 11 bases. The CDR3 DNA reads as TGTGCCAGCAGCTTAGCGCTTACACTTTACACTGAAGCTTTCTTT. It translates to CASSLALTLYTEAFF.

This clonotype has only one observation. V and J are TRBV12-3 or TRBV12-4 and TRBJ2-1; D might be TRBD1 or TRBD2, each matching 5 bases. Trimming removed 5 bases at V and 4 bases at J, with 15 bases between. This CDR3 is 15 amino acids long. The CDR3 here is CASSLPGPTYNEQFF. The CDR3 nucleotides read TGTGCCAGCAGTCTCCCGGGACCTACTTACAATGAGCAGTTCTTC.